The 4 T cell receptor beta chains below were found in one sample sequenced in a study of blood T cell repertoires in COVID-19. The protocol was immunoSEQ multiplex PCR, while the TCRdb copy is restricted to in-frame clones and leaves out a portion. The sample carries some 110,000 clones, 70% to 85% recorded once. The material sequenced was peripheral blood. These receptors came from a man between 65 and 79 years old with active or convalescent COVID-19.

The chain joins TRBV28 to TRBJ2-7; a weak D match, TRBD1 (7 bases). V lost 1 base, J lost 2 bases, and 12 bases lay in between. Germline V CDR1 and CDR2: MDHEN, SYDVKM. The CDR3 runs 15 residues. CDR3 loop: CASSLYPGGPYEQYF. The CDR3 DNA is TGTGCCAGCAGTTTATATCCAGGGGGGCCCTACGAGCAGTACTTC.

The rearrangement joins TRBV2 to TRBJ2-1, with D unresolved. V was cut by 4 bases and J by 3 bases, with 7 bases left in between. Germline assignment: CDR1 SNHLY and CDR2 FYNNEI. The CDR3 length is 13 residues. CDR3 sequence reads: CASSGGGYNEQFF. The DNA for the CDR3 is TGTGCCAGCAGTGGTGGCGGCTACAATGAGCAGTTCTTC.

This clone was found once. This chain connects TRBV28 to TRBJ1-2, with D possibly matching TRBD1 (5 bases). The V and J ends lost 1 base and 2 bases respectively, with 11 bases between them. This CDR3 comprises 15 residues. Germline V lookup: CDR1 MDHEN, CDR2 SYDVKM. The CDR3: CASSLLDSPNYGYTF. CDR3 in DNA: TGTGCCAGCAGTTTATTAGACAGTCCCAACTATGGCTACACCTTC.

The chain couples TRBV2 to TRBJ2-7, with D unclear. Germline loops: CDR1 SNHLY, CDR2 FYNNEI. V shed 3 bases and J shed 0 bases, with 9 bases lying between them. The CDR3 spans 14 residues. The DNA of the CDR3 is TGTGCCAGCAGTGACTACTCCGTCTCCTACGAGCAGTACTTC. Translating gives CASSDYSVSYEQYF.